This TCR beta chain comes out of a study of cytomegalovirus exposure and HLA in healthy donors. Germline assignment: CDR1 SGHNT and CDR2 YENEEA. The CDR3 runs 14 residues. The ends lost 4 bases at V and 4 bases at J; junction bases unmatched: 4. In the PCR, 60 Vbeta and 13 Jbeta primers were used. The assay was immunoSEQ multiplex PCR, and TCRdb's table has in-frame clones only and misses some. The profile covers 200,000 or so clones, with approximately 81% appearing a single time and 2.1% taken by the ten largest. This receptor was obtained from a woman aged 18-29 years in good health and CMV-seropositive. The specimen sequenced was PBMCs. The chain uses TRBV11-3 and TRBJ1-1; 9 bases map to TRBD1. The CDR3 DNA sequence: TGTGCCAGCAGCTCCGGGACAGGGTCCACTGAAGCTTTCTTT. It specifies CASSSGTGSTEAFF.